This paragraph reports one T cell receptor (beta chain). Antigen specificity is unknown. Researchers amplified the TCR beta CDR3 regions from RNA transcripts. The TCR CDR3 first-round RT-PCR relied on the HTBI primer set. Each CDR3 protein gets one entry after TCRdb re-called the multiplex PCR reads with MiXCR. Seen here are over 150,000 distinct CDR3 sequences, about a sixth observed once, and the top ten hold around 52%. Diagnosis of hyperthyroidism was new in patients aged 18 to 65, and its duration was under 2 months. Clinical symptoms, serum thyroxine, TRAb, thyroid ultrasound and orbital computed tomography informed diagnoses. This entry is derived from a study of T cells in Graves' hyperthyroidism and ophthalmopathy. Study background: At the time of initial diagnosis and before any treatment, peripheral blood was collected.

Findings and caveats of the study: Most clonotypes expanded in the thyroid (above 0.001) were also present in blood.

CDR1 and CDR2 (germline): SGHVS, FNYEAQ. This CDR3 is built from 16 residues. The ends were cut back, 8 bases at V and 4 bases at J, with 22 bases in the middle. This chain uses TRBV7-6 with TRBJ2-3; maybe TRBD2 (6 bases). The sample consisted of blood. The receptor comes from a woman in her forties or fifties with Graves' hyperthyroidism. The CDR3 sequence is CASAEDAGPDADTQYF. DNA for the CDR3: TGTGCCAGCGCGGAAGACGCGGGGCCCGACGCAGATACGCAGTATTTT.